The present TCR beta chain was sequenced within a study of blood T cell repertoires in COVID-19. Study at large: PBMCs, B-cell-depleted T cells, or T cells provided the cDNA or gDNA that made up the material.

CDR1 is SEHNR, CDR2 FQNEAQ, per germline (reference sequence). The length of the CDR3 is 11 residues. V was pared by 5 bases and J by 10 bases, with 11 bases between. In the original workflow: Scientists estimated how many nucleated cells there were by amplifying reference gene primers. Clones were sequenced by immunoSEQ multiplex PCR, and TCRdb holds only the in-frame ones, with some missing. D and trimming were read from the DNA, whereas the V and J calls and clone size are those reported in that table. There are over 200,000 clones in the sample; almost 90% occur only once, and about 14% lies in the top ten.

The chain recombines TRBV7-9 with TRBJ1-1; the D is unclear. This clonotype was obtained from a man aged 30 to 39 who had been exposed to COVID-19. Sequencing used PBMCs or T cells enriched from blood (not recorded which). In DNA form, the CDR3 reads TGTGCCAGCAGCCAGGCCGATGGAGCTTTCTTT. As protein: CASSQADGAFF.